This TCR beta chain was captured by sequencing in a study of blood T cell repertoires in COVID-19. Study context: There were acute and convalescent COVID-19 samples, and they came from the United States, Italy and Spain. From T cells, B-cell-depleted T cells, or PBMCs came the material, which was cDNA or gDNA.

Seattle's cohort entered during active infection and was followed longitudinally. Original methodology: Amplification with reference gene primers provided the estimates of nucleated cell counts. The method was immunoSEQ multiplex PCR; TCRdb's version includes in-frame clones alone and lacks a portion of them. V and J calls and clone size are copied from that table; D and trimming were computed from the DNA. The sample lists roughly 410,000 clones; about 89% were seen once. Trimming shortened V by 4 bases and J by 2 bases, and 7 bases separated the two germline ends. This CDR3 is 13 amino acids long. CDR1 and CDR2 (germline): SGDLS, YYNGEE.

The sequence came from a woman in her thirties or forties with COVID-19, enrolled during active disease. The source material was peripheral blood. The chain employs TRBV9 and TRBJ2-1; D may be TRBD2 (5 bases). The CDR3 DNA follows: TGTGCCAGCAGCCCCGGGACCTACAATGAGCAGTTCTTC. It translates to CASSPGTYNEQFF.